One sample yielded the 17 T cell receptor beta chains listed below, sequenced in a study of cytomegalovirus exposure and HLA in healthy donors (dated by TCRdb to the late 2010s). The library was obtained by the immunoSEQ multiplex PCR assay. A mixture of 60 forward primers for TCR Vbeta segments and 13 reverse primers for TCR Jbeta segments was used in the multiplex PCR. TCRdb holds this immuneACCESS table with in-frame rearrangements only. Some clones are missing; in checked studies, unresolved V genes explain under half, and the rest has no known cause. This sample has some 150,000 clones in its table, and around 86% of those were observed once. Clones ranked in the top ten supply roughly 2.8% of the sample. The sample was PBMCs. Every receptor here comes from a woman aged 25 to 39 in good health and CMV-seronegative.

The DNA of the CDR3 is TGTGCCAGCAGCCTAGCGGGAGTTGGATACGAGCAGTACTTC. It yields the protein CASSLAGVGYEQYF. This rearrangement joins TRBV6-1 to TRBJ2-7, with TRBD2 matching 10 bases. The CDR3 covers 14 residues. V shed 6 bases and J 4 bases; nucleotides not matched to a gene: 6. Germline CDR1 MNHNS, CDR2 SASEGT.

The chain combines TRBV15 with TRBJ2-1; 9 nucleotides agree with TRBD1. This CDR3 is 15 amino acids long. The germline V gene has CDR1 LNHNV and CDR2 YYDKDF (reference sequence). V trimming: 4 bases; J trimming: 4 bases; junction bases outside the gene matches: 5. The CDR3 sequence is CATSKDRGLYNEQFF. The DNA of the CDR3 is TGTGCCACCAGCAAGGACAGGGGCCTTTACAATGAGCAGTTCTTC.

The CDR3 nucleotides read TGTGCCAGCAGCCACATACAGGGCCCCAATCAGCCCCAGCATTTT. It encodes CASSHIQGPNQPQHF. The V gene is TRBV27, the J gene TRBJ1-5, with D possibly TRBD1 on 6 matching bases. The germline V gene has CDR1 MNHEY and CDR2 SMNVEV (reference sequence). V lost 6 bases to trimming and J lost 3 bases, with 15 bases between them. The CDR3 is 15 amino acids.

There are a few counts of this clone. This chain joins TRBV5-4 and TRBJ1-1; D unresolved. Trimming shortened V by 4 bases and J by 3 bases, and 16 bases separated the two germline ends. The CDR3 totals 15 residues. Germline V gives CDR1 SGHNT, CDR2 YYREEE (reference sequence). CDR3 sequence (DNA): TGTGCCAGCAGCCCTAGGACGCGGGTGGACACTGAAGCTTTCTTT. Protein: CASSPRTRVDTEAFF. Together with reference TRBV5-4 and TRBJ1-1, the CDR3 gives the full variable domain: ETGVTQSPTHLIKTRGQQVTLRCSSQSGHNTVSWYQQALGQGPQFIFQYYREEENGRGNFPPRFSGLQFPNYSSELNVNALELDDSALYLCASSPRTRVDTEAFFGQGTRLTVV.

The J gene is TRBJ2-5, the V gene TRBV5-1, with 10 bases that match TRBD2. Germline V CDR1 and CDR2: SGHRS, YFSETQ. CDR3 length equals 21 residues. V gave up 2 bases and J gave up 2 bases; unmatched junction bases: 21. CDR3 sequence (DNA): TGCGCCAGCAGCTTACGTCGGGGCTCTAGCGGGAGAACTCTTTATCAAGAGACCCAGTACTTC. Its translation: CASSLRRGSSGRTLYQETQYF.

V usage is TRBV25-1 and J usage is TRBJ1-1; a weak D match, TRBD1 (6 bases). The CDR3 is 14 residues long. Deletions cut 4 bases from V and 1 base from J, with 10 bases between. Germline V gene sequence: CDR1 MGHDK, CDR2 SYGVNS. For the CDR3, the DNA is TGTGCCAGCAGTGCTACAGGGAGGAACACTGAAGCTTTCTTT. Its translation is CASSATGRNTEAFF.

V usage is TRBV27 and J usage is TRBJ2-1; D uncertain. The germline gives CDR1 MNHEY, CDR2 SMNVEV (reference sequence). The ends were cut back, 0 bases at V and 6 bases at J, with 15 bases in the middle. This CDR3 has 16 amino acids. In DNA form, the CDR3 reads TGTGCCAGCAGTTTATCTGCAGGTTGGTCTCCCAATGAGCAGTTCTTC. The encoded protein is CASSLSAGWSPNEQFF.

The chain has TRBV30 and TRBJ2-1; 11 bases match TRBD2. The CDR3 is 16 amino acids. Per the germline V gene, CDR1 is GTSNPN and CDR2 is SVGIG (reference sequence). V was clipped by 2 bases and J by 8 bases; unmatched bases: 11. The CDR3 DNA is TGTGCCTGGAGTCGGCTCGTTAGCGGGAGGGCCGATGAGCAGTTCTTC. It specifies CAWSRLVSGRADEQFF.

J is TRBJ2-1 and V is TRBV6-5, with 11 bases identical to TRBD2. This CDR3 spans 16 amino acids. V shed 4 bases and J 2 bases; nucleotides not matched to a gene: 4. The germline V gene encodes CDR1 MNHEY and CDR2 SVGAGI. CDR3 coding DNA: TGTGCCAGCAGTTCCCTTAGCGGGGGGGCCTACAATGAGCAGTTCTTC. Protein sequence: CASSSLSGGAYNEQFF.

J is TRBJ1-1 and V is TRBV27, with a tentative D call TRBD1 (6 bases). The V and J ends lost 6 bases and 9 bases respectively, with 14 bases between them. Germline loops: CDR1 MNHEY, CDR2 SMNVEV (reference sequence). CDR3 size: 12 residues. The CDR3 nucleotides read TGTGCCAGCAGCCGACCTGGGGACAAAGCTTTCTTT. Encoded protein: CASSRPGDKAFF.

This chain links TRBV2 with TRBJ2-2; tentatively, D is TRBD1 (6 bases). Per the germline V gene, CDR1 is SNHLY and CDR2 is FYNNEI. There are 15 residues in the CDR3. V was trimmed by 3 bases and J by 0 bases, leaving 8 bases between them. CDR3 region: CASSENRANTGELFF. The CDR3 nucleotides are TGTGCCAGCAGTGAGAACAGGGCGAACACCGGGGAGCTGTTTTTT.

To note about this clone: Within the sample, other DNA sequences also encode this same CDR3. Written as DNA, the CDR3 is TGTGCCAGCAGTCAGCCGGGACAGGGTGGCAATGAGCAGTTCTTC. Residues: CASSQPGQGGNEQFF. V usage is TRBV27 and J usage is TRBJ2-1; 9 positions agree with TRBD1. The junction had 8 bases not matched to a gene; V was cut back by 5 bases and J by 6 bases. This CDR3 spans 15 amino acids. Germline loops: CDR1 MNHEY, CDR2 SMNVEV (reference sequence).

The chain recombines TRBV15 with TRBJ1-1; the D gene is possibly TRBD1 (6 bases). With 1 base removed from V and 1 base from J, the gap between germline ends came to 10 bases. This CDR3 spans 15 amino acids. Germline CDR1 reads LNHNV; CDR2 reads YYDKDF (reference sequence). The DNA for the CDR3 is TGTGCCACCAGCAGAGTTGGACAGTCGAACACTGAAGCTTTCTTT. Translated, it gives CATSRVGQSNTEAFF.

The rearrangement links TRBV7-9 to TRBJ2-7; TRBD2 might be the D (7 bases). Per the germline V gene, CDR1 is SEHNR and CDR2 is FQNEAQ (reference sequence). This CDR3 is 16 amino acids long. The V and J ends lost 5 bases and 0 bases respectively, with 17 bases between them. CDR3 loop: CASSHAGGLSSYEQYF. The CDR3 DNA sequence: TGTGCCAGCAGCCACGCCGGGGGGCTGAGCTCCTACGAGCAGTACTTC.

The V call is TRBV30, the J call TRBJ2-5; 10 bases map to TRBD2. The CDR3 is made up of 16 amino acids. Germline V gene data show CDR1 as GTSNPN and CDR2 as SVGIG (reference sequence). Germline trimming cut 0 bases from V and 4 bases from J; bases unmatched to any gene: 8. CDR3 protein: CAWSVGPLAGAETQYF. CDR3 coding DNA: TGTGCCTGGAGTGTTGGGCCCCTAGCGGGAGCAGAGACCCAGTACTTC. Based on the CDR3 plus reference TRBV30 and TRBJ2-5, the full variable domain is SQTIHQWPATLVQPVGSPLSLECTVEGTSNPNLYWYRQAAGRGLQLLFYSVGIGQISSEVPQNLSASRPQDRQFILSSKKLLLSDSGFYLCAWSVGPLAGAETQYFGPGTRLLVL.

CDR3 nucleotides: TGTGCCAGCAGCGTGCTCGGGGGGCGGTCAGAGACCCAGTACTTC. It specifies CASSVLGGRSETQYF. V and J are TRBV5-6 and TRBJ2-5; D perhaps matches TRBD2 (7 bases). CDR3 length: 15 residues. V was pared by 4 bases and J by 4 bases, with 17 bases between. CDR1 is SGHDT, CDR2 YYEEEE, per germline.

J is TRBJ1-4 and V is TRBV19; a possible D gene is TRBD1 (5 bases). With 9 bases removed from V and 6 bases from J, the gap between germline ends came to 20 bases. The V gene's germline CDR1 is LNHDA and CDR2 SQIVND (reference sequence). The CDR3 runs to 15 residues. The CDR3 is CASKTLGQGHEKLFF. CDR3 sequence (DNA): TGTGCCAGCAAAACTCTTGGGCAGGGTCATGAAAAACTGTTTTTT.